The clone carrying this T cell receptor (beta chain) was counted at least ten times. Its antigen is currently unknown. All patients were treatment-naive before thyroid surgery. The CDR3 runs 15 residues. The ends were cut back, 5 bases at V and 6 bases at J, with 19 bases in the middle. From germline, CDR1 is KGHSH and CDR2 LQKENI. Per the original methods: In papillary thyroid cancer, a distant-metastasis classifier was built using CDR3 differences across clinicopathological groups. TCRdb reprocessed the PCR reads via MiXCR. These V and J calls rely on TCRdb rather than the paper's analysis. The data contain tens of thousands of clones, 11% of them singletons. The data derive from a study of metastatic and nonmetastatic thyroid tumors. Study findings and constraints: Malignant thyroid tumors reportedly had TCR beta diversity that was significantly higher than in benign nodules, in blood and tumor.

Material for sequencing was blood. The TCR was taken from a female donor with papillary thyroid cancer or a benign thyroid nodule (not recorded which). Some clones in this sample may be carry-over from other donors' samples. The V call is TRBV18, the J call TRBJ1-2; perhaps TRBD1 as D (6 bases). The CDR3 DNA is TGTGCCAGCTCAAACGGGGGGCCGGGTTCGGATGGCTACACCTTC. The encoded protein is CASSNGGPGSDGYTF.